Below are 12 T cell receptor beta chains sequenced from a single sample in a study of cytomegalovirus exposure and HLA in healthy donors. The PCR contained 60 Vbeta and 13 Jbeta primers. Using immunoSEQ multiplex PCR, the repertoire was profiled, and TCRdb retains in-frame clones only, with some absent. This repertoire comprises some 75,000 clones; its ten largest clones make up roughly 0.89%. Material for sequencing was PBMCs. The receptors here all came from a boy between 5 and 17 years old in good health and CMV-seronegative.

The V call is TRBV4-1, the J call TRBJ2-7; possible D gene TRBD1, 5 bases. The CDR3 spans 15 residues. CDR1 is MGHRA and CDR2 is YSYEKL in the germline V gene. Between the trimmed V and J ends, which lost 0 bases and 2 bases, there was a span of 11 bases. DNA of the CDR3: TGCGCCAGCAGCCAAGATTGGGGCGAGGCCTACGAGCAGTACTTC. Its translation: CASSQDWGEAYEQYF.

The V gene is TRBV5-4, the J gene TRBJ2-7, with 7 bases identical to TRBD2. Trimming removed 3 bases from V and 5 bases from J; junction bases left unmatched: 11. CDR1 SGHNT and CDR2 YYREEE come from the germline V gene (reference sequence). This CDR3 has 15 amino acids. The CDR3 loop is CASSSEARDYDEQYF. The CDR3 DNA follows: TGTGCCAGCAGCTCCGAAGCCCGGGACTACGACGAGCAGTACTTC.

The chain recombines TRBV5-1 with TRBJ1-1; possible D gene TRBD1, 6 bases. The CDR3 is 14 residues long. V was clipped by 3 bases and J by 0 bases, with 9 bases between them. CDR1 is SGHRS, CDR2 YFSETQ, per germline. The CDR3 spells CASSSRTVNTEAFF. Written as DNA, the CDR3 is TGCGCCAGCAGCTCAAGGACAGTGAACACTGAAGCTTTCTTT.

The chain uses TRBV28 and TRBJ1-2, with 7 bases lining up with TRBD1. Trimming at V came to 7 bases and at J to 0 bases, leaving 11 bases not matched to a gene. The CDR3 totals 16 residues. Germline V gives CDR1 MDHEN, CDR2 SYDVKM. CDR3: CASITSPGQPNYGYTF. DNA of the CDR3: TGTGCCAGCATCACTTCACCGGGACAGCCTAACTATGGCTACACCTTC.

The chain carries TRBV2 and TRBJ1-4, with TRBD1 matching over 8 bases. J lost 8 bases, V lost 3 bases, and 5 bases had no gene match. The CDR3 sequence is 14 residues long. Germline CDR1 is SNHLY and CDR2 is FYNNEI. The CDR3 DNA is TGTGCCAGCAGTGACAGGGGGCGAAGAGAAAAACTGTTTTTT. The encoded protein is CASSDRGRREKLFF.

V usage is TRBV18 and J usage is TRBJ2-7, with 12 bases that match TRBD2. The CDR3 sequence is 18 residues long. The germline V gene has CDR1 KGHSH and CDR2 LQKENI. J gave up 3 bases and V 7 bases, and 16 bases lay outside the gene matches. CDR3 sequence reads: CASFPSGTSGPRVYEQYF. For the CDR3, the DNA is TGTGCCAGCTTCCCATCCGGGACTAGCGGGCCTAGAGTCTACGAGCAGTACTTC.

Here the CDR3 DNA reads TGTGCCAGCAGCCCGGGACAGGGCACTGAGACCCAGTACTTC. Translating it yields CASSPGQGTETQYF. V gene TRBV5-8 combines with J gene TRBJ2-5, with 9 positions matching TRBD1. CDR3 length equals 14 residues. Germline V gene data show CDR1 as SGHTS and CDR2 as YDEGEE. V dropped 4 bases and J dropped 5; count of bases not matched to a gene: 6.

CDR3 bases: TGTGCCAGTAGTATCTCTACGACAGGGTACAATGAGCAGTTCTTC. It yields the protein CASSISTTGYNEQFF. The chain joins TRBV19 to TRBJ2-1; 7 bases match TRBD1. Germline CDR1 reads LNHDA; CDR2 reads SQIVND (reference sequence). This CDR3 is built from 15 residues. The J segment lost 4 bases and the V segment lost 3 bases, leaving 6 bases of the junction unmatched.

The chain couples TRBV19 to TRBJ2-7; tentatively, D is TRBD2 (5 bases). V gave up 2 bases and J gave up 2 bases, with 10 bases separating them. The CDR3 is 14 residues long. Germline V CDR1 and CDR2: LNHDA, SQIVND (reference sequence). As DNA, the CDR3 is TGTGCCAGTAGTATACCGGGGTTCGCCTACGAGCAGTACTTC. Translating it yields CASSIPGFAYEQYF.

J is TRBJ2-5 and V is TRBV5-6, with TRBD1 matching over 10 bases. Germline V gene data show CDR1 as SGHDT and CDR2 as YYEEEE. CDR3 size: 16 residues. Trimming removed 0 bases from V and 2 bases from J; junction bases left unmatched: 4. The CDR3, as DNA: TGTGCCAGCAGCTTGGTGACAGGGGGCCGGCAAGAGACCCAGTACTTC. Its translation: CASSLVTGGRQETQYF. Combining the CDR3 with reference TRBV5-6 and TRBJ2-5 gives the whole variable domain DAGVTQSPTHLIKTRGQQVTLRCSPKSGHDTVSWYQQALGQGPQFIFQYYEEEERQRGNFPDRFSGHQFPNYSSELNVNALLLGDSALYLCASSLVTGGRQETQYFGPGTRLLVL.

The V call is TRBV5-1, the J call TRBJ1-2; 7 nucleotides align to TRBD1. The CDR3 runs 15 residues. Trimming removed 5 bases from V and 2 bases from J; junction bases left unmatched: 9. Germline loops: CDR1 SGHRS, CDR2 YFSETQ. The CDR3 coding sequence is TGCGCCAGCAGTCGTAACAGGGGATCAAACTATGGCTACACCTTC. This encodes CASSRNRGSNYGYTF.

This chain links TRBV30 with TRBJ1-6; D is perhaps TRBD1 (6 bases). V lost 0 bases, J lost 7 bases, and 16 bases lay in between. The V gene's germline CDR1 is GTSNPN and CDR2 SVGIG (reference sequence). The CDR3 totals 16 residues. The CDR3 bases are TGTGCCTGGAGTGTAGCTGGGGGGGCTCCGAATTCACCCCTCCACTTT. Translating it yields CAWSVAGGAPNSPLHF.